This TCR beta chain was identified in a study of cytomegalovirus exposure and HLA in healthy donors. Germline CDR1 is KGHSH and CDR2 is LQKENI. V was trimmed by 6 bases and J by 7 bases, leaving 24 bases between them. There are 16 residues in the CDR3. Study-level points and caveats: Published work reported that the classifier diagnosed cytomegalovirus status with high specificity and sensitivity. In a later analysis, DRB1 alleles had the most associated TCRs; HLA-C alleles the fewest. Owing to their indistinguishability, certain V segments, notably TRBV6-2 and TRBV6-3, were excluded.

For this clone: The target antigen is unknown.

13 Jbeta primers and 60 Vbeta primers were used for the PCR. Assay: immunoSEQ multiplex PCR; the TCRdb copy retains only in-frame clones and omits some. This sample contains about 170,000 clones. This clonotype originated in a woman in her fifties or sixties in good health and CMV-seronegative. The sample consisted of PBMCs. V gene TRBV18 combines with J gene TRBJ2-5; maybe TRBD2 (6 bases). DNA for the CDR3: TGTGCCAGCTCCGCGGCCGGAGCCGGCTTCGGGGGGACCCAGTACTTC. This encodes CASSAAGAGFGGTQYF. Complete variable domain (other parts from reference TRBV18 and TRBJ2-5): NAGVMQNPRHLVRRRGQEARLRCSPMKGHSHVYWYRQLPEEGLKFMVYLQKENIIDESGMPKERFSAEFPKEGPSILRIQQVVRGDSAAYFCASSAAGAGFGGTQYFGPGTRLLVL.